Each of the 13 T cell receptor beta chains below was sequenced from the same sample in a study of CD8+CD57+ T cells in acquired aplastic anemia. Both TCR beta VDJ combination and CDR3 sequence profiling were carried out. Genomic DNA was the template for this profiling. TCRdb reanalysed the reads using MiXCR and keeps one entry per CDR3 protein. Of fewer than 300,000 distinct CDR3 sequences in the sample, 70% to 85% are singletons; the top ten hold 40% to 50%. Patients picked for sequencing had shown CD8+CD57+ cell expansion detected by flow cytometry. The sample was sorted CD4+, CD8+, or CD8+CD57+ T cells (not recorded which) from PBMCs. All receptors derive from a human donor with aplastic anemia.

This chain uses TRBV7-8 with TRBJ2-7; the D gene is possibly TRBD1 (5 bases). The CDR3 sequence is 15 residues long. The ends were cut back, 0 bases at V and 13 bases at J, with 22 bases in the middle. Germline V gene lookup returns CDR1 SGHVS and CDR2 FQNEAQ. The CDR3 loop is CASSLAGRLDTQYYF. CDR3 DNA: TGTGCCAGCAGCTTAGCGGGGCGTCTCGATACGCAGTATTACTTC.

Worth noting for this clonotype: A read error may produce the germline difference seen at one junction end. The V gene is TRBV7-9, the J gene TRBJ1-2; D gene ambiguous. The germline gives CDR1 SEHNR, CDR2 FQNEAQ (reference sequence). This CDR3 is built from 15 residues. Written as DNA, the CDR3 is TGTGCCAGCAGCTTAGCTGGTAGCTCAAACTACGGCTACACCTTC. Its protein product is CASSLAGSSNYGYTF.

The chain couples TRBV5-1 to TRBJ2-5, with 8 bases fitting TRBD1. CDR3 size: 15 residues. Germline lookup yields CDR1 SGHRS and CDR2 YFSETQ. V shed 2 bases and J 5 bases; nucleotides not matched to a gene: 8. The CDR3 spells CASSLNRGRGETQYF. CDR3 in DNA: TGCGCCAGCAGCTTAAACAGGGGGAGAGGGGAGACCCAGTACTTC.

For this clonotype: Relative to the germline gene, one junction end is altered; a read error may explain this. This rearrangement joins TRBV11-3 to TRBJ2-1, with D perhaps TRBD1 (6 bases). Germline CDR1 reads SGHNT; CDR2 reads YENEEA. The CDR3 length is 14 residues. DNA of the CDR3: TGCGCCAGCAGCCTGACTCTGACAGGCGATGAGCAGTTCTTC. This translates into CASSLTLTGDEQFF.

A note on this clonotype: A much larger clone lies one base from this, so it may be a read error. This CDR3 is CASSVGSDTHSFYF. CDR3 in DNA: TGTGCCAGCAGCGTAGGGTCAGATACGCATTCTTTTTATTTT. The rearrangement uses TRBV9 and TRBJ2-3; no reliable D call. This CDR3 comprises 14 residues. V was clipped by 0 bases and J by 15 bases, with 20 bases between them. Germline V gene data show CDR1 as SGDLS and CDR2 as YYNGEE.

Comments on this clonotype: Sequence at one end of the junction differs from germline and may be a read error. The chain employs TRBV7-8 and TRBJ1-2; D not certain. The CDR3 runs to 13 residues. Germline V gene lookup returns CDR1 SGHVS and CDR2 FQNEAQ. Written as DNA, the CDR3 is TGTGCCAGCAGCCAAGGCGTTGCACGCGATAACAACTTC. Translating it yields CASSQGVARDNNF. The full variable domain, rest sourced from reference TRBV7-8 and TRBJ1-2, is GAGVSQSPRYKVAKRGQDVALRCDPISGHVSLFWYQQALGQGPEFLTYFQNEAQLDKSGLPSDRFFAERPEGSVSTLKIQRTQQEDSAVYLCASSQGVARDNNFGSGTRLTVV.

This clonotype was seen a few times. A junction boundary mismatches the germline segment, possibly from a read error. The chain has TRBV7-8 and TRBJ1-2, with 7 bases fitting TRBD1. There are 13 residues in the CDR3. Germline-derived CDR1 and CDR2 are SGHVS and FQNEAQ. The CDR3 loop is CASSYHPDGTALF. Here the CDR3 DNA reads TGTGCCAGCAGCTATCATCCAGACGGGACAGCCCTTTTC.

The gene calls are TRBV7-3 and TRBJ2-3; 7 nucleotides agree with TRBD2. This CDR3 spans 13 amino acids. Germline CDR1 reads SGHTA; CDR2 reads FQGTGA. V gave up 8 bases and J gave up 13 bases; unmatched junction bases: 15. CDR3 DNA sequence: TGTGCCAGCGGGGACGGGGGGACTTGTGCGGAGTATTTT. Its protein is CASGDGGTCAEYF.

In regard to this clonotype: The conserved final phenylalanine or tryptophan is absent from the CDR3, which likely points to a read error. The chain joins TRBV7-3 to TRBJ2-1; TRBD1 or TRBD2 may be the D gene (5 bases each). Germline lookup yields CDR1 SGHTA and CDR2 FQGTGA. The CDR3 extends over 13 amino acids. The V gene lost 6 bases and the J gene lost 12 bases, with 18 bases spanning the gap. The CDR3 DNA is TGTGCCAGCAGAGATCGGGGCATCGACGTGCAGTTCTTA. Translating gives CASRDRGIDVQFL.

J is TRBJ2-1 and V is TRBV7-3, with no clear D. Trimming took off 5 bases at V and 16 bases at J, with 27 bases between the two ends. The CDR3 is 15 residues long. In germline, CDR1 is SGHTA, CDR2 FQGTGA. The CDR3 spells CASSQAGRTYEQYFF. The CDR3 DNA sequence: TGTGCCAGCAGCCAAGCCGGACGGACCTACGAGCAGTACTTCTTC.

This chain links TRBV5-1 with TRBJ2-7, with D possibly matching TRBD1 (6 bases). The CDR3 runs to 13 residues. The germline gives CDR1 SGHRS, CDR2 YFSETQ. Trimming took off 4 bases at V and 5 bases at J, with 13 bases between the two ends. CDR3 sequence reads: CASSVQGEHEQYF. CDR3 nucleotide sequence: TGCGCCAGCAGCGTACAGGGAGAGCACGAGCAGTACTTC.

A word on this clonotype: One end of the junction is discordant with germline, which a read error may explain. J is TRBJ2-6 and V is TRBV2, with TRBD2 as a possible D gene (6 bases). CDR3 size: 15 residues. Germline V gives CDR1 SNHLY, CDR2 FYNNEI. This chain's CDR3 is CASGASGTGAHVLTF. As DNA, the CDR3 is TGTGCCAGCGGCGCGTCAGGGACTGGGGCCCACGTCCTGACTTTC.

The rearrangement links TRBV5-1 to TRBJ2-1; 10 bases are shared with TRBD2. The germline gives CDR1 SGHRS, CDR2 YFSETQ. The CDR3 length is 16 residues. Unmatched junction bases numbered 5, after V lost 3 bases and J lost 2 bases. The CDR3 nucleotides are TGCGCCAGCAGCTGGAGCGGGAGGGCTGCCTACAATGAGCAGTTCTTC. It yields the protein CASSWSGRAAYNEQFF.